This TCR beta chain was captured by sequencing in a study of blood T cell repertoires in COVID-19. On the study more broadly: Researchers got acute and convalescent COVID-19 samples from the United States, Italy and Spain. T cells, B-cell-depleted T cells, or PBMCs supplied cDNA or gDNA.

Per the original methods: Nucleated cell counts were estimated from reference gene primer amplification. TCRdb's copy holds only in-frame clones and misses some; the assay was immunoSEQ multiplex PCR. For V, J and clone size, that table is used; D and trimming come from the DNA. In the table there are 200,000 or so clones, 75% to 90% of which are singletons. Germline loops: CDR1 MNHEY, CDR2 SMNVEV (reference sequence). V dropped 6 bases and J dropped 5 bases, with 4 bases sitting between them. This CDR3 comprises 11 residues. The sample consisted of peripheral blood. The rearrangement links TRBV27 to TRBJ1-4; D unresolved. The clonotype was recovered from a human donor with active or convalescent COVID-19. The donor label of this sample is uncertain. Here the CDR3 DNA reads TGTGCCAGCAGGGCCAATGAAAAACTGTTTTTT. Protein sequence: CASRANEKLFF. Drawing the rest from reference TRBV27 and TRBJ1-4, the complete variable domain is EAQVTQNPRYLITVTGKKLTVTCSQNMNHEYMSWYRQDPGLGLRQIYYSMNVEVTDKGDVPEGYKVSRKEKRNFPLILESPSPNQTSLYFCASRANEKLFFGSGTQLSVL.